The 29 T cell receptor beta chains given below trace back to one sample, sequenced in a study of cytomegalovirus exposure and HLA in healthy donors. Both 60 Vbeta primers and 13 Jbeta primers went into the PCR. Generated by immunoSEQ multiplex PCR, the TCRdb table keeps only in-frame clones and is missing some. The table lists about 130,000 clones. The sequencing sample was made of PBMCs. These receptors were taken from a man aged 18 to 30 in good health and CMV-seronegative.

J is TRBJ1-2 and V is TRBV27; TRBD1 matches 10 bases. The CDR3 runs to 13 residues. V shed 6 bases, J shed 2 bases, and the junction held 0 bases outside the gene matches. Germline CDR1 MNHEY, CDR2 SMNVEV (reference sequence). This CDR3 reads CASRGQGNYGYTF. CDR3 DNA sequence: TGTGCCAGCAGGGGACAGGGGAACTATGGCTACACCTTC.

The chain carries TRBV5-6 and TRBJ1-2, with TRBD1 identical over 7 bases. The J segment lost 1 base and the V segment lost 0 bases, leaving 6 bases of the junction unmatched. Germline loops: CDR1 SGHDT, CDR2 YYEEEE. CDR3 size: 16 residues. CDR3 protein: CASSLVTGQYNYGYTF. The CDR3 DNA sequence: TGTGCCAGCAGCTTGGTGACGGGACAGTATAACTATGGCTACACCTTC.

V usage is TRBV6-1 and J usage is TRBJ2-5; 7 positions match TRBD2. Germline trimming cut 6 bases from V and 4 bases from J; bases unmatched to any gene: 8. This CDR3 has 14 amino acids. The germline gives CDR1 MNHNS, CDR2 SASEGT. The CDR3 is CASRATPGGETQYF. CDR3 sequence (DNA): TGTGCCAGCAGAGCGACTCCGGGAGGAGAGACCCAGTACTTC.

The V and J genes are TRBV19 and TRBJ2-5; no definite D call. CDR3 size: 13 residues. Germline values: CDR1 LNHDA, CDR2 SQIVND (reference sequence). V was trimmed by 4 bases and J by 3 bases, leaving 9 bases between them. The CDR3 coding sequence is TGTGCCAGTAGTAGTGACACCGAAGAGACCCAGTACTTC. Translating it yields CASSSDTEETQYF. The full variable domain, completed using reference TRBV19 and TRBJ2-5, is DGGITQSPKYLFRKEGQNVTLSCEQNLNHDAMYWYRQDPGQGLRLIYYSQIVNDFQKGDIAEGYSVSREKKESFPLTVTSAQKNPTAFYLCASSSDTEETQYFGPGTRLLVL.

This chain links TRBV19 with TRBJ1-6; 8 bases are a match to TRBD1. This CDR3 spans 15 amino acids. Germline trimming cut 7 bases from V and 9 bases from J; bases unmatched to any gene: 11. Germline V gene lookup returns CDR1 LNHDA and CDR2 SQIVND (reference sequence). The CDR3 sequence is CASTSWTGTGSPLHF. CDR3 DNA sequence: TGTGCCAGTACTAGCTGGACAGGGACAGGTTCACCCCTCCACTTT.

The chain joins TRBV27 to TRBJ1-1; D uncertain. CDR3 length: 14 amino acids. Germline values: CDR1 MNHEY, CDR2 SMNVEV (reference sequence). Deletions cut 5 bases from V and 4 bases from J, with 14 bases between. The CDR3 DNA is TGTGCCAGCAGTACGGCTTGGGGAGGCACTGAAGCTTTCTTT. Translation gives CASSTAWGGTEAFF.

The chain couples TRBV5-1 to TRBJ2-1, with 7 bases identical to TRBD2. This CDR3 region has 16 residues. Germline assignment: CDR1 SGHRS and CDR2 YFSETQ. V shed 3 bases, J shed 5 bases, and the junction held 11 bases outside the gene matches. The CDR3 sequence is CASSWVAGQGDNEQFF. Written as DNA, the CDR3 is TGCGCCAGCAGCTGGGTAGCGGGTCAGGGAGACAATGAGCAGTTCTTC.

The V and J genes are TRBV5-6 and TRBJ2-3; the D gene is possibly TRBD2 (6 bases). The germline V and J ends were trimmed by 2 bases and 1 base, with 8 bases remaining between them. The CDR3 runs 14 residues. The germline CDR1 and CDR2 sequences are SGHDT and YYEEEE. DNA of the CDR3: TGTGCCAGCAGCTTTGGGAGGCGCACAGATACGCAGTATTTT. Amino acids: CASSFGRRTDTQYF.

On this clone: The sample holds other DNA sequences that translate to the same CDR3. This rearrangement joins TRBV5-1 to TRBJ2-7; maybe TRBD2 (6 bases). Germline CDR1 and CDR2: SGHRS and YFSETQ. The CDR3 sequence is 14 residues long. The ends were cut back, 0 bases at V and 3 bases at J, with 10 bases in the middle. The CDR3 reads CASSLDGGSYEQYF. CDR3 coding DNA: TGCGCCAGCAGCTTGGACGGGGGAAGCTACGAGCAGTACTTC.

The rearrangement uses TRBV28 and TRBJ2-7; possibly TRBD2 for D (6 bases). The CDR3 is 13 residues long. Germline V CDR1 and CDR2: MDHEN, SYDVKM. Trimming left V 6 bases short and J 8 bases short, with 17 bases between. CDR3 DNA: TGTGCCAGCAGACGCGGGATTGAGGTTCAGCAGTACTTC. As protein: CASRRGIEVQQYF.

This chain links TRBV4-1 with TRBJ2-5; the D gene is possibly TRBD2 (6 bases). The DNA end is more similar to TRBJ2-7, so the J call may be wrong. The germline V gene has CDR1 MGHRA and CDR2 YSYEKL. There are 14 residues in the CDR3. This CDR3 is CASSLAGSSYEQYF. The CDR3 nucleotides read TGCGCCAGCAGCCTGGCGGGGAGCTCCTACGAGCAGTACTTC.

V and J are TRBV5-1 and TRBJ1-1, with D hard to call. V lost 5 bases and J lost 3, with 11 bases in between. The CDR3 totals 13 residues. The germline V gene encodes CDR1 SGHRS and CDR2 YFSETQ. The DNA for the CDR3 is TGCGCCAGCAGTTGGAGTCACGACACTGAAGCTTTCTTT. Protein product: CASSWSHDTEAFF.

This rearrangement joins TRBV28 to TRBJ1-5, with TRBD1 matching over 7 bases. The CDR3 length is 17 residues. Germline CDR1 MDHEN, CDR2 SYDVKM. The trim removed 6 bases at V and 3 bases at J, leaving 14 bases unmatched. The CDR3 sequence is CASRLRKTGTDNQPQHF. The CDR3 coding sequence is TGTGCCAGCAGACTTAGGAAGACCGGGACAGACAATCAGCCCCAGCATTTT.

This rearrangement joins TRBV28 to TRBJ1-1, with D possibly TRBD1 on 5 matching bases. V lost 9 bases, J lost 0 bases, and 11 bases lay in between. The germline V gene has CDR1 MDHEN and CDR2 SYDVKM. This CDR3 has 13 residues. Written as DNA, the CDR3 is TGTGCCAGTCACAGGCCTATGAACACTGAAGCTTTCTTT. Translated, it gives CASHRPMNTEAFF.

The chain employs TRBV6-4 and TRBJ2-3; 11 bases line up with TRBD2. Germline V gives CDR1 MRHNA, CDR2 SNTAGT. The V segment lost 6 bases and the J segment 4 bases; nucleotides outside the gene matches: 6. The CDR3 is 15 amino acids. In nucleotides, the CDR3 is TGTGCCAGCAGGCTAGCGGGAGGCCCGGCAGATACGCAGTATTTT. As protein: CASRLAGGPADTQYF.

The CDR3 here is CASSEAWGRNSPLHF. The CDR3 DNA reads as TGTGCCAGCAGTGAAGCTTGGGGGCGCAATTCACCCCTCCACTTT. This chain links TRBV6-1 with TRBJ1-6; D is possibly TRBD1 (6 bases). The V end lost 0 bases, the J end lost 7 bases, and 10 bases lay between the germline ends. The CDR3 runs 15 residues. Germline CDR1 MNHNS, CDR2 SASEGT.

The CDR3 spells CASRPGQPTYEQYF. The CDR3 DNA follows: TGTGCCAGCCGCCCAGGCCAGCCCACCTACGAGCAGTACTTC. The chain carries TRBV6-5 and TRBJ2-7; no clear D. The CDR3 is made up of 14 amino acids. The germline V gene has CDR1 MNHEY and CDR2 SVGAGI. V lost 8 bases, J lost 2 bases, and 16 bases lay in between.

The V and J genes are TRBV2 and TRBJ1-1; 9 positions agree with TRBD1. CDR3 length equals 14 residues. V dropped 6 bases and J dropped 3; count of bases not matched to a gene: 5. The germline CDR1 and CDR2 sequences are SNHLY and FYNNEI. CDR3 sequence reads: CASSTGQGDTEAFF. In DNA, the CDR3 is TGTGCCAGCAGCACGGGACAGGGAGACACTGAAGCTTTCTTT. Filled out from reference TRBV2 and TRBJ1-1, the complete variable domain reads EPEVTQTPSHQVTQMGQEVILRCVPISNHLYFYWYRQILGQKVEFLVSFYNNEISEKSEIFDDQFSVERPDGSNFTLKIRSTKLEDSAMYFCASSTGQGDTEAFFGQGTRLTVV.

The chain carries TRBV10-2 and TRBJ2-7; D might be TRBD2 (6 bases). V was cut by 4 bases and J by 0 bases, with 7 bases left in between. CDR1 and CDR2 (germline): WSHSY, SAAADI. The CDR3 extends over 13 amino acids. In nucleotides, the CDR3 is TGCGCCAGCAGTGTCGGGAGCTCCTACGAGCAGTACTTC. This gives the protein CASSVGSSYEQYF.

This chain uses TRBV6-1 with TRBJ1-4; a possible D gene is TRBD1 (5 bases). Trimming shortened V by 0 bases and J by 3 bases, and 17 bases separated the two germline ends. This CDR3 is built from 18 residues. CDR1 and CDR2 from the germline V gene are MNHNS and SASEGT. CDR3 DNA sequence: TGTGCCAGCAGTGAAGCGGTCGGGGGAGTGGTGGCTAATGAAAAACTGTTTTTT. Its translation is CASSEAVGGVVANEKLFF.

The V and J genes are TRBV5-1 and TRBJ1-1; D ambiguous. Trimming pared 0 bases from V and 4 bases from J, leaving 13 bases between. The CDR3 runs to 15 residues. Germline V gene sequence: CDR1 SGHRS, CDR2 YFSETQ. CDR3 coding DNA: TGCGCCAGCAGCTTGGGACCGGGTCTCGGCACTGAAGCTTTCTTT. Encoded protein: CASSLGPGLGTEAFF.

The chain's CDR3 is CASSQDLVRETQYF. The CDR3 bases are TGCGCCAGCAGCCAAGATTTAGTCAGGGAGACCCAGTACTTC. V is TRBV4-1 and J is TRBJ2-5; D not resolved. The V gene lost 0 bases and the J gene lost 5 bases, with 10 bases spanning the gap. This CDR3 region has 14 residues. Germline lookup yields CDR1 MGHRA and CDR2 YSYEKL.

Here the CDR3 reads CSAALDAEQFF. In DNA, the CDR3 is TGCAGTGCTGCTCTAGACGCCGAGCAGTTCTTC. V and J are TRBV20-1 and TRBJ2-1; unclear D gene. V gave up 5 bases and J gave up 10 bases, with 12 bases separating them. Germline V lookup: CDR1 DFQATT, CDR2 SNEGSKA (reference sequence). The CDR3 contains 11 residues.

The V gene is TRBV18, the J gene TRBJ2-1; tentative D call: TRBD1 (5 bases). The CDR3 runs to 16 residues. CDR1 KGHSH and CDR2 LQKENI come from the germline V gene. The ends were cut back, 4 bases at V and 2 bases at J, with 15 bases in the middle. This CDR3 is CASSLQGTLAYNEQFF. For the CDR3, the DNA is TGTGCCAGCTCACTGCAGGGAACCCTAGCCTACAATGAGCAGTTCTTC.

The chain is built from TRBV5-8 and TRBJ2-1; a weak D match, TRBD1 (5 bases). This CDR3 is 18 amino acids long. Trimming cost V 0 bases and J 0 bases, with 16 bases left between them. The germline V gene encodes CDR1 SGHTS and CDR2 YDEGEE. The CDR3 loop reads CASSLAVLIGDSYNEQFF. The CDR3 DNA reads as TGTGCCAGCAGCTTGGCGGTCCTAATAGGGGACTCCTACAATGAGCAGTTCTTC.

The chain carries TRBV2 and TRBJ1-1; 9 bases are a match to TRBD1. V was clipped by 5 bases and J by 0 bases; unmatched bases: 7. The CDR3 consists of 16 residues. Germline CDR1 reads SNHLY; CDR2 reads FYNNEI. The CDR3 region is CASSSGTGHMNTEAFF. The DNA for the CDR3 is TGTGCCAGCAGTTCCGGGACAGGGCACATGAACACTGAAGCTTTCTTT.

The chain combines TRBV2 with TRBJ2-2; TRBD2 is a possible D gene (6 bases). CDR3 length: 14 amino acids. V shed 6 bases and J shed 3 bases, with 11 bases lying between them. Germline V gives CDR1 SNHLY, CDR2 FYNNEI. In nucleotides, the CDR3 is TGTGCCAGCAGATTGGGACTGTACACCGGGGAGCTGTTTTTT. This translates into CASRLGLYTGELFF.

V and J are TRBV5-1 and TRBJ1-1; TRBD1 matches 10 bases. V shed 4 bases, J shed 0 bases, and the junction held 9 bases outside the gene matches. The CDR3 consists of 17 residues. Germline loops: CDR1 SGHRS, CDR2 YFSETQ. The CDR3 coding sequence is TGCGCCAGCAGCGAGTACCTAGGACAGGGGGTGAACACTGAAGCTTTCTTT. Its protein product is CASSEYLGQGVNTEAFF.

The chain couples TRBV27 to TRBJ1-1; TRBD1 might be the D (6 bases). CDR3 length: 14 residues. Between the trimmed V and J ends, which lost 6 bases and 4 bases, there was a span of 15 bases. The V gene's germline CDR1 is MNHEY and CDR2 SMNVEV (reference sequence). CDR3 amino acids: CASRPGRGGTEAFF. In nucleotides, the CDR3 is TGTGCCAGCAGGCCAGGCAGAGGGGGCACTGAAGCTTTCTTT.